This T cell receptor (beta chain) was sequenced in a study of blood T cell repertoires in COVID-19. Turning to the study itself: There were acute and convalescent COVID-19 samples, and they came from the United States, Italy and Spain. T cells, B-cell-depleted T cells, or PBMCs supplied cDNA or gDNA.

Germline CDR1 and CDR2: SGHRS and YFSETQ. With 3 bases removed from V and 1 base from J, the gap between germline ends came to 8 bases. The CDR3 has 14 residues. This clone occurred a few times. Sequencing was performed with immunoSEQ multiplex PCR; in TCRdb, only in-frame clones are kept and a portion is missing. The sample includes under 250,000 clones, 75% to 90% of them seen just once. The origin of this receptor is a man aged 60 to 75 who had recovered from COVID-19. Sequences were obtained from peripheral blood. The rearrangement uses TRBV5-1 and TRBJ1-5; D gene uncertain. In nucleotides, the CDR3 is TGCGCCAGCAGCTCTGACGGGAGCAATCAGCCCCAGCATTTT. Translated: CASSSDGSNQPQHF.